Below are 18 T cell receptor beta chains sequenced from a single sample in a study of CD8 T cells in ankylosing spondylitis. TCRdb passed the 5' RACE reads through MiXCR, listing each CDR3 protein once. The data show about 90,000 distinct CDR3 sequences, 27% seen once. The sequenced sample consisted of blood, either unsorted or a sorted T cell fraction (not recorded which). The receptors derive from a male donor with ankylosing spondylitis or in good health (not recorded which).

This clonotype turned up a few times. The rearrangement joins TRBV7-8 to TRBJ2-6; D remains unclear. The CDR3 covers 14 residues. Trimming shortened V by 0 bases and J by 2 bases, and 2 bases separated the two germline ends. CDR1 and CDR2 from the germline V gene are SGHVS and FQNEAQ. In DNA, the CDR3 is TGTGCCAGCAGCTTAGCCCCTGGGGCCAACGTCCTGACTTTC. Translating gives CASSLAPGANVLTF.

The sample holds many counts of this clonotype. This sequence joins TRBV6-1 and TRBJ1-2; unclear D gene. The CDR3 is made up of 16 amino acids. The ends were cut back, 3 bases at V and 4 bases at J, with 18 bases in the middle. Germline-derived CDR1 and CDR2 are MNHNS and SASEGT. The chain's CDR3 is CASSERGGTVGYGYTF. As DNA, the CDR3 is TGTGCCAGCAGTGAGCGGGGAGGAACGGTGGGCTATGGCTACACCTTC.

The chain couples TRBV18 to TRBJ1-1; 9 bases map to TRBD1. CDR1 is KGHSH, CDR2 LQKENI, per germline. The CDR3 length is 13 residues. J gave up 8 bases and V 0 bases, and 1 base lay outside the gene matches. For the CDR3, the DNA is TGTGCCAGCTCACCACCGGGACAGGGCGAAGCTTTCTTT. This codes for CASSPPGQGEAFF.

This clonotype was seen only a few times. The rearrangement links TRBV7-9 to TRBJ2-1; no clear D. Germline CDR1 is SEHNR and CDR2 is FQNEAQ (reference sequence). This CDR3 has 11 residues. V was cut by 5 bases and J by 3 bases, with 2 bases left in between. The CDR3 spells CASSDYNEQFF. In DNA, the CDR3 is TGTGCCAGCAGCGACTACAATGAGCAGTTCTTC. The full variable domain, completed using reference TRBV7-9 and TRBJ2-1, is DTGVSQNPRHKITKRGQNVTFRCDPISEHNRLYWYRQTLGQGPEFLTYFQNEAQLEKSRLLSDRFSAERPKGSFSTLEIQRTEQGDSAMYLCASSDYNEQFFGPGTRLTVL.

V is TRBV28 and J is TRBJ2-1; 11 nucleotides align to TRBD2. J was trimmed by 6 bases and V by 8 bases; bases with no gene match: 9. The CDR3 loop spans 15 amino acids. Germline CDR1 and CDR2: MDHEN and SYDVKM. The CDR3 region has the DNA TGTGCCAGCCGTGAAGGGACTAGCGGAGGCAATGAGCAGTTCTTC. Amino acids: CASREGTSGGNEQFF.

This chain connects TRBV30 to TRBJ1-2, with unresolved D. Germline V CDR1 and CDR2: GTSNPN, SVGIG (reference sequence). V lost 7 bases and J lost 5, with 11 bases in between. This CDR3 comprises 11 residues. The CDR3 loop reads CASTSGYGYTF. Here the CDR3 DNA reads TGTGCCTCTACATCGGGGTATGGCTACACCTTC.

This chain joins TRBV5-5 and TRBJ2-1; the D is unclear. The V gene lost 4 bases and the J gene lost 4 bases, with 12 bases spanning the gap. Looked up from germline, CDR1 is SGHKS and CDR2 is YYEKEE (reference sequence). The CDR3 is made up of 14 amino acids. The CDR3 sequence: CASSPYSSYNEQFF. The CDR3 nucleotides are TGTGCCAGCAGCCCCTACAGTTCATACAATGAGCAGTTCTTC.

This chain uses TRBV5-1 with TRBJ2-7; no reliable D call. Germline V gives CDR1 SGHRS, CDR2 YFSETQ. The CDR3 runs 12 residues. V lost 2 bases and J lost 4, with 7 bases in between. Here the CDR3 reads CASSLERYEQYF. The DNA of the CDR3 is TGCGCCAGCAGCTTAGAGAGATACGAGCAGTACTTC. Drawing the rest from reference TRBV5-1 and TRBJ2-7, the complete variable domain is KAGVTQTPRYLIKTRGQQVTLSCSPISGHRSVSWYQQTPGQGLQFLFEYFSETQRNKGNFPGRFSGRQFSNSRSEMNVSTLELGDSALYLCASSLERYEQYFGPGTRLTVT.

This clonotype was seen ten or more times. J is TRBJ2-3 and V is TRBV20-1, with 7 positions matching TRBD2. The CDR3 has 15 amino acids. Germline trimming cut 5 bases from V and 4 bases from J; bases unmatched to any gene: 12. Germline V gene data show CDR1 as DFQATT and CDR2 as SNEGSKA (reference sequence). CDR3 protein: CSAPAAGEEPDTQYF. In nucleotides, the CDR3 is TGCAGTGCTCCCGCGGCGGGAGAGGAGCCAGATACGCAGTATTTT.

This clonotype came up a few times. The genes are TRBV29-1 and TRBJ1-1; possibly TRBD1 for D (6 bases). CDR1 is SQVTM, CDR2 ANQGSEA, per germline. V lost 7 bases and J 1 base, leaving 16 bases between the germline ends. The CDR3 sequence is 14 residues long. The DNA of the CDR3 is TGCAGCGCCCAACAGGGCCCGGAGAACACTGAAGCTTTCTTT. Amino acids: CSAQQGPENTEAFF.

In this sample, this clonotype turned up a few times. The genes are TRBV18 and TRBJ1-4; D might be TRBD1 (5 bases). Germline V CDR1 and CDR2: KGHSH, LQKENI. V was shortened by 2 bases and J by 0 bases, with 10 bases between the two germline ends. This CDR3 is 16 amino acids long. The CDR3 DNA reads as TGTGCCAGCTCACCAATCCAGGGACCAACTAATGAAAAACTGTTTTTT. It codes for CASSPIQGPTNEKLFF. Drawing the rest from reference TRBV18 and TRBJ1-4, the complete variable domain is NAGVMQNPRHLVRRRGQEARLRCSPMKGHSHVYWYRQLPEEGLKFMVYLQKENIIDESGMPKERFSAEFPKEGPSILRIQQVVRGDSAAYFCASSPIQGPTNEKLFFGSGTQLSVL.

There are many counts of this clonotype. The V call is TRBV6-5, the J call TRBJ2-3; D gene ambiguous. V lost 3 bases to trimming and J lost 4 bases, with 11 bases between them. Germline V lookup: CDR1 MNHEY, CDR2 SVGAGI. The CDR3 totals 14 residues. In nucleotides, the CDR3 is TGTGCCAGCAGTTATCAACGAATTCCAGATACGCAGTATTTT. Its protein product is CASSYQRIPDTQYF.

This chain links TRBV7-3 with TRBJ2-1; 8 bases are shared with TRBD2. Trimming cost V 2 bases and J 0 bases; bases outside gene matches: 3. Germline lookup yields CDR1 SGHTA and CDR2 FQGTGA. The CDR3 covers 16 residues. CDR3 nucleotides: TGTGCCAGCAGCTTAGAGAGCGGGAGCTCCTACAATGAGCAGTTCTTC. Amino acids: CASSLESGSSYNEQFF.

The rearrangement joins TRBV7-2 to TRBJ1-4; possibly TRBD1 for D (5 bases). V lost 1 base and J lost 7, with 10 bases in between. CDR1 SGHTA and CDR2 FQGNSA come from the germline V gene. This CDR3 is 14 amino acids long. CDR3 coding DNA: TGTGCCAGCAGCTTAGGGGGCGGGAGTGAAAAACTGTTTTTT. Translating it yields CASSLGGGSEKLFF.

This clonotype was observed a few times. The chain joins TRBV11-3 to TRBJ1-1; tentative D call: TRBD1 (6 bases). With 0 bases removed from V and 8 bases from J, the gap between germline ends came to 13 bases. The CDR3 spans 14 residues. Germline lookup yields CDR1 SGHNT and CDR2 YENEEA. The CDR3 sequence: CASSLEGTTTEAFF. In DNA, the CDR3 is TGTGCCAGCAGCTTAGAGGGGACAACAACCGAAGCTTTCTTT.

This clonotype appeared many times. The J gene is TRBJ2-1, the V gene TRBV5-4; 7 bases line up with TRBD2. This CDR3 spans 12 amino acids. Germline loops: CDR1 SGHNT, CDR2 YYREEE (reference sequence). V lost 5 bases, J lost 8 bases, and 4 bases stayed unmatched. The chain's CDR3 is CASRSGGDEQFF. For the CDR3, the DNA is TGTGCCAGCAGATCGGGGGGTGATGAGCAGTTCTTC.

This clonotype was counted only a few times. The gene calls are TRBV10-3 and TRBJ1-1, with 7 bases fitting TRBD1. The CDR3 contains 13 residues. CDR1 is ENHRY and CDR2 is SYGVKD in the germline V gene. The V gene end was trimmed by 5 bases and the J gene end by 6 bases; junction bases not matched to a gene: 6. The CDR3 region is CAISTGAPAEAFF. CDR3 bases: TGTGCCATCAGTACAGGGGCCCCAGCTGAAGCTTTCTTT.

J is TRBJ1-2 and V is TRBV7-2; D uncertain. V was trimmed by 8 bases and J by 7 bases, leaving 23 bases between them. Germline V lookup: CDR1 SGHTA, CDR2 FQGNSA. This CDR3 is built from 15 residues. CDR3 loop: CASSTPNSASGGYTF. The CDR3 nucleotides read TGTGCCAGCTCAACCCCGAACAGCGCATCGGGTGGCTACACCTTC.